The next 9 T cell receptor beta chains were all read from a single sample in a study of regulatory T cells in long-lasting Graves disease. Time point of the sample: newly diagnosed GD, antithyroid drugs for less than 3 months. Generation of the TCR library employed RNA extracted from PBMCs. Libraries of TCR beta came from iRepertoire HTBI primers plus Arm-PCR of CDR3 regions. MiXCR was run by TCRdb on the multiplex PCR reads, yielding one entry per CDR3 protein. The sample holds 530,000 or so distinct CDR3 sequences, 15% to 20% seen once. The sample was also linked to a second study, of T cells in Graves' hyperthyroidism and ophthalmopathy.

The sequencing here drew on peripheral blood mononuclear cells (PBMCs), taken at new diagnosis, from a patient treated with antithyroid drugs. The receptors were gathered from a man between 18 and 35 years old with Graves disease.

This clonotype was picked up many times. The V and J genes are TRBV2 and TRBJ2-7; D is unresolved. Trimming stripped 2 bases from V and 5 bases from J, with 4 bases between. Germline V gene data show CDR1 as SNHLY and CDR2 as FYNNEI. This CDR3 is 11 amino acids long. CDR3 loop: CASSESDEQYF. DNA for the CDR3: TGTGCCAGCAGTGAAAGTGACGAGCAGTACTTC.

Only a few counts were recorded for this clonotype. CDR3 sequence (DNA): TGTGCCAGCAGCACGACGGACTACAATCAGCCCCAGCATTTT. Translation: CASSTTDYNQPQHF. The J gene is TRBJ1-5, the V gene TRBV7-9; D ambiguous. The CDR3 covers 14 residues. Germline V gene lookup returns CDR1 SEHNR and CDR2 FQNEAQ (reference sequence). Between the trimmed V and J ends, which lost 5 bases and 3 bases, there was a span of 11 bases.

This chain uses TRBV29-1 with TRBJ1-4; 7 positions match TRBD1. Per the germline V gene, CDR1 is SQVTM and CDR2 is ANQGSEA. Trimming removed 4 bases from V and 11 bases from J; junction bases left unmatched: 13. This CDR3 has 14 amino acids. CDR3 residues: CSVAPGTDLTKLFF. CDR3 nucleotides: TGCAGCGTTGCCCCCGGGACAGATCTTACGAAACTGTTTTTT.

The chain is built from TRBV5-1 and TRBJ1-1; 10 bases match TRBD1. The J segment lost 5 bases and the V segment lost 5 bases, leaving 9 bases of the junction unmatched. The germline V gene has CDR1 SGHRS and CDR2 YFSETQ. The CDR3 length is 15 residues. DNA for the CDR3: TGCGCCAGCAGAAGACAGGGGGCTGGTAGTACTGAAGCTTTCTTT. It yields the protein CASRRQGAGSTEAFF.

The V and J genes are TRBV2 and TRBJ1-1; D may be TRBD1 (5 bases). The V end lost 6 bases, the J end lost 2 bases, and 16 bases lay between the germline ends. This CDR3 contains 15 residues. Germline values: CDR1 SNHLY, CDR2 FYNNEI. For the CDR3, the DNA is TGTGCCAGCAGCCTCCTCCTGACAGAAAACACTGAAGCTTTCTTT. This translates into CASSLLLTENTEAFF.

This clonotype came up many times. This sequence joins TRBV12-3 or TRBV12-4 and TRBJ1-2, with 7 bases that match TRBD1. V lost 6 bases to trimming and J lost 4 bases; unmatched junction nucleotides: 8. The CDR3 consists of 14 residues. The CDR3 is CASRSTQGVYGYTF. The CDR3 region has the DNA TGTGCCAGCAGGTCAACGCAGGGGGTCTATGGCTACACCTTC.

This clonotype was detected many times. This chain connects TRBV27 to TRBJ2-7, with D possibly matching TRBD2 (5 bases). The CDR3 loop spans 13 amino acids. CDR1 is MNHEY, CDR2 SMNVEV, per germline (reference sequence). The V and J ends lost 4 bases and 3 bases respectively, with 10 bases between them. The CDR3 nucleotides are TGTGCCAGCAGTTCCGGACTGTACTACGAGCAGTACTTC. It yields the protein CASSSGLYYEQYF.

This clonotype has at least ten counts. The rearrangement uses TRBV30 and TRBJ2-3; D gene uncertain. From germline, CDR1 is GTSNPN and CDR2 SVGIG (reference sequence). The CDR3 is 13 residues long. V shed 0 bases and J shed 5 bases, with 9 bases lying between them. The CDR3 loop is CAWSVDRKDTQYF. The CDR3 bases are TGTGCCTGGAGTGTAGACCGCAAAGATACGCAGTATTTT.

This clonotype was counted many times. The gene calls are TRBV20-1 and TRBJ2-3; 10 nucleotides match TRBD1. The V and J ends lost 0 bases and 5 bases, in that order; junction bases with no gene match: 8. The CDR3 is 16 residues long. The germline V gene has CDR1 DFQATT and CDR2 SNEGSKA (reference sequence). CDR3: CSAREIDRGRRDTQYF. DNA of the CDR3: TGCAGTGCTAGAGAAATAGACAGGGGGCGCAGAGATACGCAGTATTTT.